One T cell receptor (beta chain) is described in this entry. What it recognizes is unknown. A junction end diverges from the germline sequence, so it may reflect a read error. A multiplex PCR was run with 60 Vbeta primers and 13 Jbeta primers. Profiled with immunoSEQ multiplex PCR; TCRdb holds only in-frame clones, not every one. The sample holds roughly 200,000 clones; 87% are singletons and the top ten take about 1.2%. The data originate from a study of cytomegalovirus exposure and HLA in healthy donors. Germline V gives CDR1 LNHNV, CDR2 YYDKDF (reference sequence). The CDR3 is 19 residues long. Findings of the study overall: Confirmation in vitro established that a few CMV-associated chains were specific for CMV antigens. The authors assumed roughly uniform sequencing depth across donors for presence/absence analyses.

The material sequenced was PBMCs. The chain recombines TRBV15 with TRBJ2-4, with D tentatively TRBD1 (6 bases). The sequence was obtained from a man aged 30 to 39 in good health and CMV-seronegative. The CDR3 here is CATSSRRSPPRTDSNSQYF. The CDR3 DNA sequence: TGTGCCACCAGCAGTCGTCGGTCCCCTCCCCGGACAGATTCAAACAGTCAGTACTTC.